Each of the 28 T cell receptor beta chains below was sequenced from the same sample in a study of T cell responses to AZD1222 COVID-19 vaccine. Libraries were prepared by immunoSEQ multiplex PCR; TCRdb keeps only in-frame clonotypes and omits some of them. The profile shows about 97,000 clones, 70% to 90% of them singletons. Here the sequenced sample was peripheral blood, taken on day 0 of AZD1222 vaccination. The receptor source for this set is an adult in good health.

This clone has only a few counts. This chain links TRBV9 with TRBJ1-6; possible D gene TRBD1, 6 bases. Trimming stripped 0 bases from V and 9 bases from J, with 10 bases between. Germline V lookup: CDR1 SGDLS, CDR2 YYNGEE. This CDR3 is built from 14 residues. CDR3 in DNA: TGTGCCAGCAGCGTAGCAGGGGTAGGTTCACCCCTCCACTTT. This gives the protein CASSVAGVGSPLHF.

V is TRBV3-1 (or the pseudogene TRBV3-2) and J is TRBJ2-7, with 9 bases identical to TRBD1. The CDR3 runs to 14 residues. The ends lost 6 bases at V and 4 bases at J; junction bases unmatched: 7. Looked up from germline, CDR1 is LGHDT and CDR2 is YNNKEL (reference sequence). The CDR3 region is CASSLGQGTYEQYF. Here the CDR3 DNA reads TGTGCCAGCAGTTTGGGACAGGGAACTTACGAGCAGTACTTC.

Comments on this clone: Additional DNA sequences in this sample encode the identical CDR3. The chain couples TRBV2 to TRBJ1-1; D is undetermined. CDR1 is SNHLY, CDR2 FYNNEI, per germline. The CDR3 spans 13 residues. V was clipped by 4 bases and J by 0 bases, with 6 bases between them. The CDR3 protein is CASSGSVNTEAFF. In nucleotides, the CDR3 is TGTGCCAGCAGTGGATCCGTGAACACTGAAGCTTTCTTT.

The V gene is TRBV30, the J gene TRBJ2-4; TRBD1 matches 8 bases. Germline-derived CDR1 and CDR2 are GTSNPN and SVGIG (reference sequence). V trimming: 3 bases; J trimming: 4 bases; junction bases outside the gene matches: 8. The CDR3 extends over 15 amino acids. The CDR3 DNA reads TGTGCCTGGAGCGGCCAGGGGGCTATTAAAAACATTCAGTACTTC. This codes for CAWSGQGAIKNIQYF.

The chain is built from TRBV10-3 and TRBJ1-3; no reliable D call. The CDR3 has 17 amino acids. The V end was cut by 6 bases, the J end by 1 base, with 19 bases between. Looked up from germline, CDR1 is ENHRY and CDR2 is SYGVKD. The CDR3 sequence: CAISGARRDESGNTIYF. The CDR3 nucleotides are TGTGCCATCAGCGGCGCACGAAGGGATGAATCTGGAAACACCATATATTTT.

This clone was observed a few times. The chain is built from TRBV5-1 and TRBJ2-3, with D perhaps assigned TRBD1 or TRBD2 (5 bases each). CDR1 is SGHRS, CDR2 YFSETQ, per germline. Trimming shortened V by 0 bases and J by 0 bases, and 8 bases separated the two germline ends. The CDR3 totals 15 residues. Here the CDR3 DNA reads TGCGCCAGCAGCTTGGGGGGACGCAGCACAGATACGCAGTATTTT. Its translation: CASSLGGRSTDTQYF.

This chain uses TRBV27 with TRBJ1-5, with D unclear. This CDR3 has 12 residues. V lost 3 bases and J lost 3, with 3 bases in between. Looked up from germline, CDR1 is MNHEY and CDR2 is SMNVEV (reference sequence). CDR3 nucleotides: TGTGCCAGCAGTTTCCCCAATCAGCCCCAGCATTTT. The encoded protein is CASSFPNQPQHF.

The chain combines TRBV29-1 with TRBJ2-1, with a tentative D call TRBD1 (6 bases). Germline loops: CDR1 SQVTM, CDR2 ANQGSEA. There are 12 residues in the CDR3. The V gene lost 2 bases and the J gene lost 6 bases, with 8 bases spanning the gap. The CDR3: CSVEQGLNEQFF. The CDR3 region has the DNA TGCAGCGTTGAACAGGGGCTCAATGAGCAGTTCTTC.

The chain combines TRBV19 with TRBJ2-5; a weak D match, TRBD2 (5 bases). Germline values: CDR1 LNHDA, CDR2 SQIVND (reference sequence). CDR3 length: 13 amino acids. Trimming took off 6 bases at V and 5 bases at J, with 13 bases between the two ends. The CDR3 here is CASRREMWETQYF. The CDR3 bases are TGTGCCAGTAGGAGGGAGATGTGGGAGACCCAGTACTTC.

The chain joins TRBV10-3 to TRBJ2-3; TRBD1 might be the D (5 bases). CDR1 ENHRY and CDR2 SYGVKD come from the germline V gene. V was cut by 11 bases and J by 0 bases, with 15 bases left in between. The CDR3 extends over 14 amino acids. Here the CDR3 DNA reads TGTGCCGCCATCGGACATAGCAGCACAGATACGCAGTATTTT. Residues: CAAIGHSSTDTQYF.

The chain joins TRBV19 to TRBJ2-5; a possible D gene is TRBD2 (5 bases). The V gene's germline CDR1 is LNHDA and CDR2 SQIVND (reference sequence). The CDR3 runs to 14 residues. Trimming stripped 3 bases from V and 4 bases from J, with 12 bases between. CDR3 DNA: TGTGCCAGTAGTATCCGGCTAGCTTTAGAGACCCAGTACTTC. Encoded protein: CASSIRLALETQYF.

The V and J genes are TRBV5-6 and TRBJ2-7; D is possibly TRBD1 (5 bases). The CDR3 runs 15 residues. Germline V gene sequence: CDR1 SGHDT, CDR2 YYEEEE. Trimming removed 0 bases at V and 0 bases at J, with 10 bases between. The CDR3 bases are TGTGCCAGCAGCTTGGTTAACAGGCTCTCCTACGAGCAGTACTTC. Translating it yields CASSLVNRLSYEQYF. Based on the CDR3 plus reference TRBV5-6 and TRBJ2-7, the full variable domain is DAGVTQSPTHLIKTRGQQVTLRCSPKSGHDTVSWYQQALGQGPQFIFQYYEEEERQRGNFPDRFSGHQFPNYSSELNVNALLLGDSALYLCASSLVNRLSYEQYFGPGTRLTVT.

This chain connects TRBV7-2 to TRBJ2-7, with D perhaps TRBD2 (6 bases). CDR1 is SGHTA, CDR2 FQGNSA, per germline. The CDR3 sequence is 15 residues long. Trimming removed 0 bases at V and 2 bases at J, with 11 bases between. Here the CDR3 reads CASSLAEGWAYEQYF. The CDR3 DNA reads TGTGCCAGCAGCTTAGCGGAGGGGTGGGCCTACGAGCAGTACTTC. The full variable domain, in which reference TRBV7-2 and TRBJ2-7 provide the parts outside the CDR3, is GAGVSQSPSNKVTEKGKDVELRCDPISGHTALYWYRQSLGQGLEFLIYFQGNSAPDKSGLPSDRFSAERTGGSVSTLTIQRTQQEDSAVYLCASSLAEGWAYEQYFGPGTRLTVT.

The V and J genes are TRBV6-5 and TRBJ1-1, with D uncertain. The CDR3 totals 11 residues. Germline lookup yields CDR1 MNHEY and CDR2 SVGAGI. V was shortened by 4 bases and J by 12 bases, with 12 bases between the two germline ends. The CDR3 spells CASSSGSETFF. CDR3 bases: TGTGCCAGCAGTTCGGGGTCTGAGACTTTCTTT.

The chain employs TRBV14 and TRBJ1-6; D is unresolved. Germline loops: CDR1 SGHDN, CDR2 FVKESK. V gave up 3 bases and J gave up 14 bases, with 8 bases separating them. CDR3 size: 11 residues. CDR3 nucleotide sequence: TGTGCCAGCAGCCATCCCACGTCCCTCCACTTT. Encoded protein: CASSHPTSLHF.

The chain couples TRBV5-3 to TRBJ1-5; no definite D call. TRBV5-3 is given ORF status, its function remaining uncertain. V was pared by 10 bases and J by 0 bases, with 20 bases between. The CDR3 runs 16 residues. DNA of the CDR3: TGTGCCTCCTGCCGACACGCACGGGGTAGCAATCAGCCCCAGCATTTT. It is translated as CASCRHARGSNQPQHF.

In this sample, this clone turned up a few times. V gene TRBV27 combines with J gene TRBJ1-2; D might be TRBD1 (6 bases). The CDR3 contains 15 residues. Germline values: CDR1 MNHEY, CDR2 SMNVEV (reference sequence). The V and J ends lost 0 bases and 2 bases respectively, with 10 bases between them. The DNA for the CDR3 is TGTGCCAGCAGTTTATCGGTAGGGGGGAACTATGGCTACACCTTC. Encoded protein: CASSLSVGGNYGYTF.

The V gene is TRBV7-2, the J gene TRBJ2-5; D may be TRBD1 (5 bases). The CDR3 consists of 13 residues. Trimming left V 5 bases short and J 4 bases short, with 11 bases between. CDR1 and CDR2 (germline): SGHTA, FQGNSA. CDR3 nucleotides: TGTGCCAGCAGCATGCTTGGGGCAGAGACCCAGTACTTC. The encoded protein is CASSMLGAETQYF.

Here the CDR3 reads CSASSRDLGYNEQFF. The CDR3, as DNA: TGCAGTGCTAGTTCCCGGGACTTGGGGTACAATGAGCAGTTCTTC. The chain is built from TRBV20-1 and TRBJ2-1; D possibly corresponds to TRBD2 (6 bases). V lost 3 bases and J 4 bases, leaving 16 bases between the germline ends. From germline, CDR1 is DFQATT and CDR2 SNEGSKA (reference sequence). The CDR3 is 15 residues long.

The sample holds one count of this clone. The chain is built from TRBV19 and TRBJ2-3, with a tentative D call TRBD1 (6 bases). The CDR3 has 14 amino acids. The V gene's germline CDR1 is LNHDA and CDR2 SQIVND (reference sequence). Trimming left V 3 bases short and J 4 bases short, with 11 bases between. The CDR3 loop is CASSMGRGSDTQYF. CDR3 nucleotide sequence: TGTGCCAGTAGTATGGGCAGGGGTTCAGATACGCAGTATTTT.

The V call is TRBV9, the J call TRBJ2-1; D possibly matches TRBD1 or TRBD2 (7 bases each). Germline lookup yields CDR1 SGDLS and CDR2 YYNGEE. V was trimmed by 4 bases and J by 8 bases, leaving 19 bases between them. This CDR3 is 15 amino acids long. The CDR3 sequence: CASSPRGGTVDEQFF. Written as DNA, the CDR3 is TGTGCCAGCAGCCCCAGGGGGGGGACAGTCGATGAGCAGTTCTTC.

The chain uses TRBV5-1 and TRBJ2-2, with 7 bases fitting TRBD1. This CDR3 is 13 amino acids long. Germline V gene lookup returns CDR1 SGHRS and CDR2 YFSETQ. V shed 4 bases, J shed 6 bases, and the junction held 3 bases outside the gene matches. The CDR3 nucleotides read TGCGCCAGCAGCAACAGGGGTCCCGGGGAGCTGTTTTTT. Its translation: CASSNRGPGELFF. The full variable domain, completed using reference TRBV5-1 and TRBJ2-2, is KAGVTQTPRYLIKTRGQQVTLSCSPISGHRSVSWYQQTPGQGLQFLFEYFSETQRNKGNFPGRFSGRQFSNSRSEMNVSTLELGDSALYLCASSNRGPGELFFGEGSRLTVL.

For this clone: Germline and junction disagree at one end, which may indicate a read error. The J gene is TRBJ1-1, the V gene TRBV28; D is unresolved. This CDR3 contains 15 residues. Germline values: CDR1 MDHEN, CDR2 SYDVKM. The CDR3 sequence: CASSETTKRGTEAFF. CDR3 nucleotides: TGTGCTAGCAGTGAGACCACAAAAAGAGGGACTGAAGCTTTCTTT.

The chain carries TRBV5-1 and TRBJ2-7, with D unclear. CDR1 and CDR2 (germline): SGHRS, YFSETQ. The CDR3 contains 14 residues. The V gene lost 2 bases and the J gene lost 1 base, with 10 bases spanning the gap. Here the CDR3 reads CASSLGISSYEQYF. The CDR3 nucleotides are TGCGCCAGCAGCTTAGGCATTTCTTCCTACGAGCAGTACTTC.

The V call is TRBV30, the J call TRBJ1-1; 7 positions agree with TRBD1. There are 13 residues in the CDR3. Germline CDR1 and CDR2: GTSNPN and SVGIG (reference sequence). With 3 bases clipped from V and 8 bases from J, the junction kept 9 bases outside the gene matches. CDR3 DNA sequence: TGTGCCTGGAGCCCACAGGGGTTTAAGGAAGCTTTCTTT. Translation gives CAWSPQGFKEAFF. Together with reference TRBV30 and TRBJ1-1, the CDR3 gives the full variable domain: SQTIHQWPATLVQPVGSPLSLECTVEGTSNPNLYWYRQAAGRGLQLLFYSVGIGQISSEVPQNLSASRPQDRQFILSSKKLLLSDSGFYLCAWSPQGFKEAFFGQGTRLTVV.

The chain carries TRBV29-1 and TRBJ1-6; D is perhaps TRBD1 (6 bases). Germline V gives CDR1 SQVTM, CDR2 ANQGSEA. The germline V and J ends were trimmed by 6 bases and 6 bases, with 15 bases remaining between them. CDR3 size: 14 residues. The CDR3 spells CSVGETGLNSPLHF. CDR3 sequence (DNA): TGCAGCGTGGGTGAGACAGGTCTTAATTCACCCCTCCACTTT.

The V call is TRBV6-1, the J call TRBJ2-5; D may be TRBD2 (6 bases). Germline V CDR1 and CDR2: MNHNS, SASEGT. The ends were cut back, 4 bases at V and 1 base at J, with 16 bases in the middle. The CDR3 totals 16 residues. In nucleotides, the CDR3 is TGTGCCAGCAGTGCCGTTGGGACTCCGACCCAAGAGACCCAGTACTTC. Translation gives CASSAVGTPTQETQYF.

The rearrangement links TRBV7-9 to TRBJ2-5; D gene unclear. Trimming took off 5 bases at V and 4 bases at J, with 8 bases between the two ends. This CDR3 is built from 12 residues. Per the germline V gene, CDR1 is SEHNR and CDR2 is FQNEAQ (reference sequence). CDR3 residues: CASSPGLETQYF. CDR3 coding DNA: TGTGCCAGCAGCCCCGGTCTAGAGACCCAGTACTTC.